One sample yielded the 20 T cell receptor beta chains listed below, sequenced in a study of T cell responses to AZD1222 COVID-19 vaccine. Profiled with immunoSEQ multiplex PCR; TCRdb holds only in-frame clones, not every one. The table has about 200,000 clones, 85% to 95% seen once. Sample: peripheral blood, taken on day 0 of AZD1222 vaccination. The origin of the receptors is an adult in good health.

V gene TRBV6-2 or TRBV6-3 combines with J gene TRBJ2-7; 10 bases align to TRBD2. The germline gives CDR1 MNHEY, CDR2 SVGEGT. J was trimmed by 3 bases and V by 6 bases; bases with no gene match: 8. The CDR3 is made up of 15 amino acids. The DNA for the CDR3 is TGTGCCAGCAGCCATAGCGGGGGGCCCTACTACGAGCAGTACTTC. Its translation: CASSHSGGPYYEQYF.

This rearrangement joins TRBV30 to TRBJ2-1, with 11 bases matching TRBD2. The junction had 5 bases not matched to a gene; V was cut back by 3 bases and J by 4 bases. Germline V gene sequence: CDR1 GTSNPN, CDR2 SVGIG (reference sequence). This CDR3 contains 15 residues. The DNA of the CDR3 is TGTGCCTGGAGCGCCGGGACTAGCGGATACAATGAGCAGTTCTTC. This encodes CAWSAGTSGYNEQFF.

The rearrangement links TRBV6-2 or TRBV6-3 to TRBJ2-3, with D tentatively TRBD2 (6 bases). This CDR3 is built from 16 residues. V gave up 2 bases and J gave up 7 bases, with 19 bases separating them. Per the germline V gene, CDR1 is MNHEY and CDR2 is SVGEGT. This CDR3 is CASSYRGVRRANTQYF. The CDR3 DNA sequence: TGTGCCAGCAGTTACCGCGGGGTTCGAAGGGCCAATACGCAGTATTTT.

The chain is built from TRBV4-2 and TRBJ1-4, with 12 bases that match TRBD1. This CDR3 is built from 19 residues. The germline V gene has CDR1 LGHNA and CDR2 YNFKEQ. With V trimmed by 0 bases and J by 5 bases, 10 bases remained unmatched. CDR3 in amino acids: CASSQEAGVGTGGNEKLFF. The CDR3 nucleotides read TGTGCCAGCAGCCAAGAAGCGGGTGTTGGGACAGGGGGCAATGAAAAACTGTTTTTT.

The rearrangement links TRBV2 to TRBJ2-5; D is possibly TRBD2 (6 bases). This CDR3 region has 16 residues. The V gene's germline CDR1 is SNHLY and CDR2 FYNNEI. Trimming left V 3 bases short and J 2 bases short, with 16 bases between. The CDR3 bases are TGTGCCAGCAGTGATGGGCTAGCGCGTAATCAAGAGACCCAGTACTTC. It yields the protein CASSDGLARNQETQYF.

The CDR3 spells CASRRQRNTEAFF. In DNA form, the CDR3 reads TGTGCCAGCAGGAGGCAGAGGAACACTGAAGCTTTCTTT. The chain has TRBV2 and TRBJ1-1; no definite D call. Trimming stripped 6 bases from V and 1 base from J, with 9 bases between. The germline V gene has CDR1 SNHLY and CDR2 FYNNEI. The CDR3 totals 13 residues.

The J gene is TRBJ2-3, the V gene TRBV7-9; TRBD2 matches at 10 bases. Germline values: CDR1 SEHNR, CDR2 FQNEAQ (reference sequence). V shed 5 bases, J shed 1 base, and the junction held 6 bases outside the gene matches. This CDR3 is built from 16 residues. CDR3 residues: CASSMSGGAGTDTQYF. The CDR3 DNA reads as TGTGCCAGCAGCATGAGCGGGGGGGCCGGCACAGATACGCAGTATTTT.

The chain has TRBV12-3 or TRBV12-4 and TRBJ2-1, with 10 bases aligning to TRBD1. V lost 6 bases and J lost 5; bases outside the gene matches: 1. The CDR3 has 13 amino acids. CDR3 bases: TGTGCCAGCAGCGGACAGGGGGACAATGAGCAGTTCTTC. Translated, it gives CASSGQGDNEQFF.

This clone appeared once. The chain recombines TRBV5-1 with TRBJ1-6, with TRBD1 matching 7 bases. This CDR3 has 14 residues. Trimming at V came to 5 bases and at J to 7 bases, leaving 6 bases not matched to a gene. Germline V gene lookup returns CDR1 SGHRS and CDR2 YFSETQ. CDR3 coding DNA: TGCGCCAGCAGTCCGGGACAGCAAAATTCACCCCTCCACTTT. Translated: CASSPGQQNSPLHF.

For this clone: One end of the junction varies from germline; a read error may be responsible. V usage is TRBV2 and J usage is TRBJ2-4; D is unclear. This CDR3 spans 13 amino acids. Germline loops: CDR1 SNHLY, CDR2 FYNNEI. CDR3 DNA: TGTGCCAGCAGTGAAGTAGCAGCCCCTCTGATACACTTC. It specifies CASSEVAAPLIHF.

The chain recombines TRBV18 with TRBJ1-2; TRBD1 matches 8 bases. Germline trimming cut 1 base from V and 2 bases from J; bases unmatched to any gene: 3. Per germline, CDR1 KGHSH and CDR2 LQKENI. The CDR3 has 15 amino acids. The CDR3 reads CASSPRDRTNYGYTF. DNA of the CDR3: TGTGCCAGCTCACCACGGGACAGGACGAACTATGGCTACACCTTC.

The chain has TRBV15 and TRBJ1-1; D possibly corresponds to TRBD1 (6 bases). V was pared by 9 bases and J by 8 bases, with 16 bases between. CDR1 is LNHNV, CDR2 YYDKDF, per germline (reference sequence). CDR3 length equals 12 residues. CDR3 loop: CATAGHFLEAFF. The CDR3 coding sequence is TGTGCCACTGCGGGACACTTCCTCGAAGCTTTCTTT.

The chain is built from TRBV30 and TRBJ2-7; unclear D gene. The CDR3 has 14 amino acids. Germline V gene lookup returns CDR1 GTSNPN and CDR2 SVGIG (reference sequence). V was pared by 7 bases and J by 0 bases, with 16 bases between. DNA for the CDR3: TGTGCCTTTGCCGAAGGCAGAGTCTCCTACGAGCAGTACTTC. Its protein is CAFAEGRVSYEQYF. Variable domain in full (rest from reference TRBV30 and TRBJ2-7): SQTIHQWPATLVQPVGSPLSLECTVEGTSNPNLYWYRQAAGRGLQLLFYSVGIGQISSEVPQNLSASRPQDRQFILSSKKLLLSDSGFYLCAFAEGRVSYEQYFGPGTRLTVT.

CDR3 sequence: CASSLGTGDAEAFF. The CDR3 DNA is TGTGCCAGCAGCTTGGGGACAGGGGACGCTGAAGCTTTCTTT. This sequence joins TRBV5-6 and TRBJ1-1, with 9 bases aligning to TRBD1. This CDR3 has 14 amino acids. Germline loops: CDR1 SGHDT, CDR2 YYEEEE. The ends lost 0 bases at V and 6 bases at J; junction bases unmatched: 3.

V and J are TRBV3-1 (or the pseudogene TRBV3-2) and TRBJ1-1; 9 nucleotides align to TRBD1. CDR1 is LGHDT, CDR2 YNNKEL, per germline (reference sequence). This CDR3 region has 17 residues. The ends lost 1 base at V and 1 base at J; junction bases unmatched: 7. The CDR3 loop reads CASSQASDRGWNTEAFF. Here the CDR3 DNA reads TGTGCCAGCAGCCAAGCGTCGGACAGGGGTTGGAACACTGAAGCTTTCTTT.

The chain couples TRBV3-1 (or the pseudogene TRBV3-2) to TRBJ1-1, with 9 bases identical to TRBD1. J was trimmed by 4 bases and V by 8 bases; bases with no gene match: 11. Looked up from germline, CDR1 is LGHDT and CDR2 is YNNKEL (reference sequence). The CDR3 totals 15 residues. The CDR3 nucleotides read TGTGCCAGCGTCCCTCCCGGACAGGGGAGCACTGAAGCTTTCTTT. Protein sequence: CASVPPGQGSTEAFF.

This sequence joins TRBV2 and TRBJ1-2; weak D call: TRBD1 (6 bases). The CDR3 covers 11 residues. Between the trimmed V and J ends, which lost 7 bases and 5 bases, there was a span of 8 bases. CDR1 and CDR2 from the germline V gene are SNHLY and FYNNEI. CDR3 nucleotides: TGTGCCAGCACAGGGGTGTATGGCTACACCTTC. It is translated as CASTGVYGYTF.

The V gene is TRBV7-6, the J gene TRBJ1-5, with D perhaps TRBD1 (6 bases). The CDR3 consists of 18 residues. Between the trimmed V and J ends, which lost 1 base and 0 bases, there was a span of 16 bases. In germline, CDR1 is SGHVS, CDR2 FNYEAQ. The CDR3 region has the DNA TGTGCCAGCAGCTTAGGGACAGCTTCTCCTTATAGCAATCAGCCCCAGCATTTT. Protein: CASSLGTASPYSNQPQHF.

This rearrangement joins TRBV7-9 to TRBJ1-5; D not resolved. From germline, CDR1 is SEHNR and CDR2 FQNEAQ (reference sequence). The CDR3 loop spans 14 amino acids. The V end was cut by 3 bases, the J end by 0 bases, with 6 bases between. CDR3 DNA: TGTGCCAGCAGCTTTGACCTTAGCAATCAGCCCCAGCATTTT. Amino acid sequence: CASSFDLSNQPQHF. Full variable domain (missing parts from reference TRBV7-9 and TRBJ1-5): DTGVSQNPRHKITKRGQNVTFRCDPISEHNRLYWYRQTLGQGPEFLTYFQNEAQLEKSRLLSDRFSAERPKGSFSTLEIQRTEQGDSAMYLCASSFDLSNQPQHFGDGTRLSIL.

The CDR3 loop is CASRRTGGQETQYF. CDR3 nucleotide sequence: TGTGCCAGTAGAAGGACAGGGGGTCAAGAGACCCAGTACTTC. This rearrangement joins TRBV19 to TRBJ2-5; 10 bases line up with TRBD1. Germline CDR1 is LNHDA and CDR2 is SQIVND (reference sequence). The CDR3 has 14 amino acids. V trimming: 6 bases; J trimming: 2 bases; junction bases outside the gene matches: 3.